This T cell receptor beta chain was observed in a study of T-cell memory formation after mild COVID-19. Study overall: Clusters of TCRs were largely donor specific.

Deletions cut 0 bases from V and 4 bases from J, with 11 bases between. CDR3 length: 14 residues. The germline gives CDR1 DFQATT, CDR2 SNEGSKA (reference sequence). Findings and caveats of the study: Pre-infection memory harbored some responding clones, suggesting cross-reactive memory joined. Mainly in CM and EM were contracting CD4+ clones; CD8+ were in EMRA.

Using constant-segment primers, 5'RACE produced TCR alpha and TCR beta cDNA libraries carrying sample barcodes and UMIs. TCRdb itself ran the 5' RACE reads through MiXCR, one entry per CDR3 protein. Of fewer than 350,000 distinct CDR3 sequences detected, around 17% appear once; the ten largest clones hold 23%. This clonotype was seen more than once but under ten times. The antigen remains unidentified. The source is a man younger than 35 who had mild COVID-19 (a few samples of this study predate the infection). Cell type and time point are not known. Sequencing input: PBMCs or a T cell subset sorted from them (not recorded which). V and J are TRBV20-1 and TRBJ2-3; no definite D call. CDR3 protein: CSARDQVTADTQYF. CDR3 coding DNA: TGCAGTGCTAGAGATCAGGTTACCGCAGATACGCAGTATTTT.